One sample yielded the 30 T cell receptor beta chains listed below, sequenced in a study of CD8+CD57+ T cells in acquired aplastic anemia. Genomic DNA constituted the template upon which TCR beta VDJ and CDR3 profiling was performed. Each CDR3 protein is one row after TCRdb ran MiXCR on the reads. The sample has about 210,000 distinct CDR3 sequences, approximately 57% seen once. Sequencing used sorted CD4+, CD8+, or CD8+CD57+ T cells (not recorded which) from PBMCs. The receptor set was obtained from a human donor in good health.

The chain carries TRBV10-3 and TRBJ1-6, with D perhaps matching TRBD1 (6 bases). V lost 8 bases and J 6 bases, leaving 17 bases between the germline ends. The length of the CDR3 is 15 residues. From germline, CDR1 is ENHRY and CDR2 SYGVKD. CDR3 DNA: TGTGCCATCCGGGACACAAGTGTCTTTAATTCACCCCTCCACTTT. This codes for CAIRDTSVFNSPLHF.

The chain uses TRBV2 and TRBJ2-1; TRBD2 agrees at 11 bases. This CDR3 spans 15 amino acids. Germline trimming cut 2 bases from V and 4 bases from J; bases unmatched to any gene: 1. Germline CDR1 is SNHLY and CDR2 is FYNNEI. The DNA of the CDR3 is TGTGCCAGCAGTGAAACTAGCGGGGGTTACAATGAGCAGTTCTTC. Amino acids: CASSETSGGYNEQFF.

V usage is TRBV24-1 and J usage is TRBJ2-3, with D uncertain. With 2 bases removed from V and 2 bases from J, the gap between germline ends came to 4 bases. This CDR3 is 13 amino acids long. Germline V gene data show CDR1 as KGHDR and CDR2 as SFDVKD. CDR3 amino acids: CATSDSATDTQYF. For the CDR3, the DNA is TGTGCCACCAGTGATTCAGCCACAGATACGCAGTATTTT.

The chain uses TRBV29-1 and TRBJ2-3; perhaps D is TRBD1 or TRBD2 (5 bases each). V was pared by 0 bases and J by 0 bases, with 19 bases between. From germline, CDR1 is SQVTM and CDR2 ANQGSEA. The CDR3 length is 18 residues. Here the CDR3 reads CSVEDGGMAEHSTDTQYF. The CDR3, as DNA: TGCAGCGTTGAAGATGGGGGAATGGCGGAGCACAGCACAGATACGCAGTATTTT.

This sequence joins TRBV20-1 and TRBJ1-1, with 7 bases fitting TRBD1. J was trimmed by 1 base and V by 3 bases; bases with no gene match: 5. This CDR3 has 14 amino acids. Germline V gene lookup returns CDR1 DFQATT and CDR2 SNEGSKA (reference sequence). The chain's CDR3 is CSARTGQPNTEAFF. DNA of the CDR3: TGCAGTGCTAGGACGGGACAGCCGAACACTGAAGCTTTCTTT.

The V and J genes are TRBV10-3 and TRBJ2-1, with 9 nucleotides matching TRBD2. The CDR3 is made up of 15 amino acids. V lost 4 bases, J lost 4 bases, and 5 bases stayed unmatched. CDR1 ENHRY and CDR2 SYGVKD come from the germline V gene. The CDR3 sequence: CAISASSGEYNEQFF. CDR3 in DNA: TGTGCCATCAGTGCATCTAGCGGGGAATACAATGAGCAGTTCTTC.

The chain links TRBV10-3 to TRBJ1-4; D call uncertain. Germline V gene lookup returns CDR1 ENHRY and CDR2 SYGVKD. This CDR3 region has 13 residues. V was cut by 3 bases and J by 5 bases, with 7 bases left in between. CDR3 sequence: CAISERANEKLFF. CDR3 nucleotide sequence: TGTGCCATCAGTGAAAGGGCAAATGAAAAACTGTTTTTT.

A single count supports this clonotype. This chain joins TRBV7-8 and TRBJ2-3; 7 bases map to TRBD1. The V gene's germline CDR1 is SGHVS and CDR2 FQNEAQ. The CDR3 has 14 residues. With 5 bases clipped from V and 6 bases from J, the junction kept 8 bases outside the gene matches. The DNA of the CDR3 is TGTGCCAGCAGCCGACAGGGAACGGGGGATACGCAGTATTTT. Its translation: CASSRQGTGDTQYF.

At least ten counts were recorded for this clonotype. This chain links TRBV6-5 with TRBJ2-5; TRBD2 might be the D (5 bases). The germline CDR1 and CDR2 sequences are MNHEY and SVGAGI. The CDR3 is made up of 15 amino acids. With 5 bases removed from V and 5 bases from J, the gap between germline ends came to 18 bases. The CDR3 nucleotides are TGTGCCAGCAGTCCGACCCCCTCCGGAGGCGAGACCCAGTACTTC. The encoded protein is CASSPTPSGGETQYF.

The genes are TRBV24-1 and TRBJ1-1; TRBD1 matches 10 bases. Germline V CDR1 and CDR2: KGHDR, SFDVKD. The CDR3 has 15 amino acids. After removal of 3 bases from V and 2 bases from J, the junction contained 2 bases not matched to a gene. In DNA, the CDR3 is TGTGCCACCAGTGATCGGACAGGGGGAAACACTGAAGCTTTCTTT. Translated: CATSDRTGGNTEAFF.

CDR3 nucleotides: TGTGCCAGCAGCCAAGAATCGCAGTATTTT. This codes for CASSQESQYF. The chain recombines TRBV14 with TRBJ2-3; D is ambiguous. Trimming took 0 bases from V and 10 from J, leaving 2 bases between them. The CDR3 has 10 amino acids. Germline CDR1 is SGHDN and CDR2 is FVKESK.

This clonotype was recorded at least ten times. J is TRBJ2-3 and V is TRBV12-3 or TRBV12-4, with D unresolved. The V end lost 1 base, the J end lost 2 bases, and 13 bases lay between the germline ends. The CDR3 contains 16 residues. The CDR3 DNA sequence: TGTGCCAGCAGTTTAGAACAGAACCCTTACACAGATACGCAGTATTTT. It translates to CASSLEQNPYTDTQYF.

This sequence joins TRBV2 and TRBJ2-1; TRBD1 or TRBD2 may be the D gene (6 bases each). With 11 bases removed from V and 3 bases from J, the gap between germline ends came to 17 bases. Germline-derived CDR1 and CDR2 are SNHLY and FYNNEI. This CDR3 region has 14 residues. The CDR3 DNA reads TGTGCCGGAGCAAGAGGGGGACTCTACAATGAGCAGTTCTTC. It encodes CAGARGGLYNEQFF.

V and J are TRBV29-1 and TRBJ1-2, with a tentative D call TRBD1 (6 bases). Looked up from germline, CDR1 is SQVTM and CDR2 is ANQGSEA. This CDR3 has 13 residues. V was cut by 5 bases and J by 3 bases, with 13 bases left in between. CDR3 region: CSVSGALDYGYTF. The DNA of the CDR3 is TGCAGCGTTTCAGGGGCCCTTGACTATGGCTACACCTTC.

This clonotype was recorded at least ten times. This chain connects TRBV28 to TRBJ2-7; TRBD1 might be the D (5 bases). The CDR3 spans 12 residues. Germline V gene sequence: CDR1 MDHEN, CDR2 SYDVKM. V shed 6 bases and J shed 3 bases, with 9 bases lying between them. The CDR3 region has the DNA TGTGCCAGCAGCAGGGAATACTACGAGCAGTACTTC. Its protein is CASSREYYEQYF.

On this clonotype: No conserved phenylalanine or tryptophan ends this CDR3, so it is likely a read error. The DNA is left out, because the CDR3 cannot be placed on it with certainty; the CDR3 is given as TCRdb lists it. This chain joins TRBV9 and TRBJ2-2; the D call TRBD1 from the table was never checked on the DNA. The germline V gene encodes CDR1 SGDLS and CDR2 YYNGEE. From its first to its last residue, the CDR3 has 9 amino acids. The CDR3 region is CASSPGPGM.

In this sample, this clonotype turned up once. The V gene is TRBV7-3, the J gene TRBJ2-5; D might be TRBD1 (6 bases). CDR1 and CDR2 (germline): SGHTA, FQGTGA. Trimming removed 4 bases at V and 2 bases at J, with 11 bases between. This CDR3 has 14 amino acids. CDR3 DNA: TGTGCCAGCAGCTCATTTGGACAGCAAGAGACCCAGTACTTC. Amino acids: CASSSFGQQETQYF.

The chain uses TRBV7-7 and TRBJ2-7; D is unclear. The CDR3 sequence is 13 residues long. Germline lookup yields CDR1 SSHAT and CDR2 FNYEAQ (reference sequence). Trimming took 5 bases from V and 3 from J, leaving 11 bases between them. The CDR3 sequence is CASSHGRNYEQYF. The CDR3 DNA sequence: TGTGCCAGCAGCCACGGACGGAACTACGAGCAGTACTTC.

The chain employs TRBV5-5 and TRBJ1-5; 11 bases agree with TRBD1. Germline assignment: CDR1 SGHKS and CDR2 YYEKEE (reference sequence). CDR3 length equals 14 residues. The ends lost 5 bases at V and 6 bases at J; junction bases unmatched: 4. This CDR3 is CASSSDRGLQPQHF. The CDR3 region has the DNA TGTGCCAGCAGTTCGGACAGGGGGCTTCAGCCCCAGCATTTT.

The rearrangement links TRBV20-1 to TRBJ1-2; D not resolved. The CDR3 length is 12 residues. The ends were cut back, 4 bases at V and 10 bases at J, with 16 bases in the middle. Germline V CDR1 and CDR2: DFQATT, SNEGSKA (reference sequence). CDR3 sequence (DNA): TGCAGTGCTACTGGCGAAGTGGAGGACTACACCTTC. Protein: CSATGEVEDYTF.

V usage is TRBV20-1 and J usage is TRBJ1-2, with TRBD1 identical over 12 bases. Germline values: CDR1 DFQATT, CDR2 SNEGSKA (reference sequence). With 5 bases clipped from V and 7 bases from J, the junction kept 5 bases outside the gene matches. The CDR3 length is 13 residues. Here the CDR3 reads CSARDRGRSGYTF. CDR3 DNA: TGCAGTGCTCGGGACAGGGGGCGAAGTGGCTACACCTTC.

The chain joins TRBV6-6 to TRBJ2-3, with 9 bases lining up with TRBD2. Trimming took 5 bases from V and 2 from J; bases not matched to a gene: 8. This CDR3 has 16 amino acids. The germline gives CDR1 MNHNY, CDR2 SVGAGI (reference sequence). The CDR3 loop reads CASSTPLAGHTDTQYF. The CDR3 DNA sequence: TGTGCCAGCAGTACCCCTCTAGCGGGGCACACAGATACGCAGTATTTT.

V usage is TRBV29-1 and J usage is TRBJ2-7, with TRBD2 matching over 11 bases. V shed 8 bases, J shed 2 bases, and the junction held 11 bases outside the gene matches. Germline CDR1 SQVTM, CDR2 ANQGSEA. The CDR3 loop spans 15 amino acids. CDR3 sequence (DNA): TGCAGCTCACCTTTAAAGACTAGCGGGGCCTACGAGCAGTACTTC. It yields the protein CSSPLKTSGAYEQYF.

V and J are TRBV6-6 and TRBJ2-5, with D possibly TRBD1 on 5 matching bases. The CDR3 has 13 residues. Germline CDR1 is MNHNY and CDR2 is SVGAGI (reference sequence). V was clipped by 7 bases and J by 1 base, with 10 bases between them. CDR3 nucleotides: TGTGCCAGCACCCGACAGAGCCAAGAGACCCAGTACTTC. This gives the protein CASTRQSQETQYF.

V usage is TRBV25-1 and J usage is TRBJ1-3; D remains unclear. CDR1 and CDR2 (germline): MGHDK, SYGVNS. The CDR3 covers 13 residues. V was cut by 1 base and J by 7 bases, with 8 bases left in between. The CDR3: CASSEFLVNTIYF. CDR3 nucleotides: TGTGCCAGCAGTGAATTCCTTGTCAACACCATATATTTT.

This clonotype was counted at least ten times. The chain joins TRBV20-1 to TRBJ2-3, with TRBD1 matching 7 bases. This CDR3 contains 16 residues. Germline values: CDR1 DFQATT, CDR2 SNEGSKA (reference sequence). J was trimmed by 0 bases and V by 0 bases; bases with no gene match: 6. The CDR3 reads CSARESGTASTDTQYF. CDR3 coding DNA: TGCAGTGCTAGAGAATCCGGGACAGCTAGCACAGATACGCAGTATTTT.

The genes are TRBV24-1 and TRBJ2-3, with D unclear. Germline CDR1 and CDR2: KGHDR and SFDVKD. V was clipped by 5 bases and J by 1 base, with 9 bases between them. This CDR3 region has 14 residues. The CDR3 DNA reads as TGTGCCACCAGTGGGCCGGAGCGCACAGATACGCAGTATTTT. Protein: CATSGPERTDTQYF.

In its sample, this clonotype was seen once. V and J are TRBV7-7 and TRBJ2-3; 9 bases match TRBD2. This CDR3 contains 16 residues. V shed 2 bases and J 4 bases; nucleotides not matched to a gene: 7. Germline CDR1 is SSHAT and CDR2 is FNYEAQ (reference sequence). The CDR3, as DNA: TGTGCCAGCAGCTTATTCGCTAGCGGGGTAGCAGATACGCAGTATTTT. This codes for CASSLFASGVADTQYF. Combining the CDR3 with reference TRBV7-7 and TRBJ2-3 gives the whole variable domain GAGVSQSPRYKVTKRGQDVTLRCDPISSHATLYWYQQALGQGPEFLTYFNYEAQPDKSGLPSDRFSAERPEGSISTLTIQRTEQRDSAMYRCASSLFASGVADTQYFGPGTRLTVL.

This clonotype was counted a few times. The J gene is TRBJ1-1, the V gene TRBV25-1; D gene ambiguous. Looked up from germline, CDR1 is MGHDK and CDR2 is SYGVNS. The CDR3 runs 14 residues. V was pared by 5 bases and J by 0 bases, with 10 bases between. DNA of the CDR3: TGTGCCAGCAGTTTTTCGGGGTTGAACACTGAAGCTTTCTTT. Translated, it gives CASSFSGLNTEAFF.

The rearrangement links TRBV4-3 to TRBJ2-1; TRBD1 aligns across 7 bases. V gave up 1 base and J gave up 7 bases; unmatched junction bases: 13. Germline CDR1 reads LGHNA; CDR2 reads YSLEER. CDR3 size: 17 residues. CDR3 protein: CASSQADPDRLENEQFF. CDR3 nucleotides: TGCGCCAGCAGCCAAGCCGACCCGGACAGGCTAGAGAATGAGCAGTTCTTC.